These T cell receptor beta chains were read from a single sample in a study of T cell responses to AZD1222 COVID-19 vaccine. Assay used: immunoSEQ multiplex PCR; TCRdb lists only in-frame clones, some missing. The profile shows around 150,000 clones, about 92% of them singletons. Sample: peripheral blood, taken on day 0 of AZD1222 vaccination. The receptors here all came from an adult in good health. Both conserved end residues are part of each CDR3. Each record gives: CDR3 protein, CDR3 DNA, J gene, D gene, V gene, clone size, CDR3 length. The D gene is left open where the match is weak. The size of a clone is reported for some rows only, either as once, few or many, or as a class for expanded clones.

CASSLPSTGPNTQYF | TGTGCCAGCAGCCTACCCTCAACAGGGCCCAATACGCAGTATTTT | TRBJ2-3 | NA | TRBV6-2/TRBV6-3 | NA | 15
CASSLVPSEGFGYEQYF | TGTGCCAGCAGCTTAGTCCCGAGCGAAGGATTTGGCTACGAGCAGTACTTC | TRBJ2-7 | NA | TRBV7-2 | NA | 17
CASSEVYRDTGELFF | TGTGCCAGCAGTGAAGTATACAGGGACACCGGGGAGCTGTTTTTT | TRBJ2-2 | NA | TRBV25-1 | NA | 15
CASSRGNPRDQPQHF | TGTGCCAGCAGCCGAGGCAACCCGAGGGATCAGCCCCAGCATTTT | TRBJ1-5 | NA | TRBV3-1/TRBV3-2 | NA | 15
CASSLSPQGTIYF | TGTGCCAGCAGCTTAAGTCCTCAGGGCACCATATATTTT | TRBJ1-3 | NA | TRBV7-2 | NA | 13
CASSADNGRYGYTF | TGTGCCAGCAGTGCTGACAATGGGAGGTATGGCTACACCTTC | TRBJ1-2 | NA | TRBV2 | NA | 14
CASSPQGFYGYTF | TGTGCCAGCAGCCCTCAGGGTTTCTATGGCTACACCTTC | TRBJ1-2 | NA | TRBV14 | NA | 13
CASSLNLAGDSDTQYF | TGTGCCAGCAGCTTGAACCTAGCGGGAGACTCAGATACGCAGTATTTT | TRBJ2-3 | TRBD2 | TRBV5-4 | NA | 16
CASSRDGPEYEQYF | TGTGCCAGTAGTCGGGACGGACCTGAGTACGAGCAGTACTTC | TRBJ2-7 | NA | TRBV19 | NA | 14
CAWSESASTNEKLFF | TGTGCCTGGAGTGAATCCGCCTCAACTAATGAAAAACTGTTTTTT | TRBJ1-4 | NA | TRBV30 | NA | 15
CASSKPGENYGYTF | TGTGCCAGCAGCAAACCGGGAGAGAACTATGGCTACACCTTC | TRBJ1-2 | NA | TRBV21-1 | NA | 14
CASSLFGTGNSPLHF | TGTGCCAGCAGTTTATTTGGGACGGGTAATTCACCCCTCCACTTT | TRBJ1-6 | NA | TRBV27 | NA | 15
CASSLHQAGGTDTQYF | TGTGCCAGCAGCCTCCACCAAGCGGGGGGCACAGATACGCAGTATTTT | TRBJ2-3 | TRBD2 | TRBV3-1/TRBV3-2 | NA | 16
CASSEGTSGVLNNEQFF | TGTGCCAGCAGTGAAGGGACTAGCGGGGTTCTTAACAATGAGCAGTTCTTC | TRBJ2-1 | TRBD2 | TRBV2 | few | 17
CASSITAGPGNTIYF | TGCGCCAGCAGTATTACGGCAGGGCCGGGAAACACCATATATTTT | TRBJ1-3 | NA | TRBV5-1 | once | 15
CASSLGWVRGPSTGELFF | TGTGCCAGCAGCTTAGGATGGGTCAGGGGCCCATCCACCGGGGAGCTGTTTTTT | TRBJ2-2 | NA | TRBV11-2 | NA | 18
CSVATRVEETQYF | TGCAGCGTTGCGACTAGGGTCGAGGAGACCCAGTACTTC | TRBJ2-5 | NA | TRBV29-1 | NA | 13
CASSQDRGTPHNEQFF | TGCGCCAGCAGCCAAGATAGGGGCACCCCCCACAATGAGCAGTTCTTC | TRBJ2-1 | NA | TRBV4-3 | NA | 16
CASSPGPSQPQHF | TGTGCCAGCAGTCCCGGCCCGAGTCAGCCCCAGCATTTT | TRBJ1-5 | NA | TRBV12-3/TRBV12-4 | NA | 13
CASSSTGGADTQYF | TGTGCCAGCAGCTCCACCGGCGGGGCAGATACGCAGTATTTT | TRBJ2-3 | NA | TRBV5-5 | NA | 14
CASSLGAGGNTIYF | TGTGCCAGCAGCCTAGGCGCAGGGGGAAACACCATATATTTT | TRBJ1-3 | NA | TRBV7-8 | NA | 14
CASSEGAGGQPQHF | TGTGCCAGCAGTGAAGGGGCAGGCGGCCAGCCCCAGCATTTT | TRBJ1-5 | NA | TRBV6-1 | NA | 14
CASRSRGLGETQYF | TGCGCCAGCAGGTCCAGGGGCCTAGGGGAGACCCAGTACTTC | TRBJ2-5 | NA | TRBV5-1 | NA | 14
CASSLAHNNEQFF | TGTGCCAGCAGTTTAGCTCACAACAATGAGCAGTTCTTC | TRBJ2-1 | NA | TRBV12-3/TRBV12-4 | NA | 13
CASSLGQDYGYTF | TGTGCCAGCAGCTTGGGGCAGGACTATGGCTACACCTTC | TRBJ1-2 | NA | TRBV5-5 | NA | 13
CASSEVGAGGLRETQYF | TGTGCCAGCAGTGAAGTAGGAGCGGGGGGGCTTCGAGAGACCCAGTACTTC | TRBJ2-5 | TRBD2 | TRBV6-1 | NA | 17
CASSPGQGAGTEAFF | TGCGCCAGCAGCCCCGGACAGGGGGCGGGCACTGAAGCTTTCTTT | TRBJ1-1 | TRBD1 | TRBV5-1 | NA | 15
CAWTRGTHSGNTIYF | TGTGCCTGGACCAGAGGGACTCACTCTGGAAACACCATATATTTT | TRBJ1-3 | NA | TRBV30 | NA | 15
CASSQSLTGGNQPQHF | TGCGCCAGCAGCCAATCCCTGACAGGGGGCAATCAGCCCCAGCATTTT | TRBJ1-5 | TRBD1 | TRBV4-1 | NA | 16
CASSHSGTRNFYSGNTIYF | TGCGCCAGCAGTCATTCCGGGACAAGAAATTTTTACTCTGGAAACACCATATATTTT | TRBJ1-3 | NA | TRBV23-1 | NA | 19
CASSVARGRFNSPLHF | TGTGCCAGCAGCGTAGCCAGGGGCCGTTTTAATTCACCCCTCCACTTT | TRBJ1-6 | NA | TRBV9 | NA | 16
CASSGQGQGGYTF | TGTGCCAGCAGTGGACAGGGACAAGGCGGCTACACCTTC | TRBJ1-2 | TRBD1 | TRBV27 | NA | 13
CASSPPGSGNTIYF | TGTGCCAGCAGCCCCCCGGGGAGCGGAAACACCATATATTTT | TRBJ1-3 | NA | TRBV7-2 | NA | 14
CASSLAGGETQYF | TGTGCCAGCAGCTTGGCCGGTGGAGAGACCCAGTACTTC | TRBJ2-5 | NA | TRBV5-6 | NA | 13
CASSVTLDNEQFF | TGTGCCAGTAGTGTGACTCTTGACAATGAGCAGTTCTTC | TRBJ2-1 | NA | TRBV19 | NA | 13
CASSRTGAIHEQYF | TGTGCCAGCAGCCGGACAGGGGCTATTCACGAGCAGTACTTC | TRBJ2-7 | TRBD1 | TRBV7-9 | NA | 14
CASSIGGATGELFF | TGTGCCAGTAGTATAGGGGGGGCCACCGGGGAGCTGTTTTTT | TRBJ2-2 | NA | TRBV19 | NA | 14
CASSSRLSYNSPLHF | TGTGCCAGTAGTAGCAGACTCTCCTATAATTCACCCCTCCACTTT | TRBJ1-6 | NA | TRBV19 | NA | 15
CASSQGEYRVSRYTF | TGCGCCAGCAGCCAGGGGGAGTACAGGGTTAGCCGCTACACCTTC | TRBJ1-2 | NA | TRBV4-1 | NA | 15
CASSEEFGDTQYF | TGTGCCAGCAGTGAAGAGTTTGGGGATACGCAGTATTTT | TRBJ2-3 | NA | TRBV25-1 | NA | 13
CASSHTITGFYGYTF | TGTGCCAGCAGCCACACCATTACAGGGTTCTATGGCTACACCTTC | TRBJ1-2 | NA | TRBV3-1/TRBV3-2 | NA | 15
CASSPAVDSNQPQHF | TGTGCCAGCTCACCCGCGGTCGATAGCAATCAGCCCCAGCATTTT | TRBJ1-5 | NA | TRBV18 | NA | 15
CASSGLAGGIGELFF | TGTGCCAGCAGTGGACTAGCGGGGGGAATCGGGGAGCTGTTTTTT | TRBJ2-2 | TRBD2 | TRBV6-2/TRBV6-3 | NA | 15
CASSESEIQPQHF | TGCGCCAGCAGTGAGTCGGAAATTCAGCCCCAGCATTTT | TRBJ1-5 | NA | TRBV10-1 | NA | 13
CASSLGQGGRTEAFF | TGTGCCAGCAGCCTCGGGCAGGGAGGACGGACTGAAGCTTTCTTT | TRBJ1-1 | NA | TRBV5-8 | NA | 15
CASSSGQNYGYTF | TGTGCCAGCAGCTCGGGACAGAACTATGGCTACACCTTC | TRBJ1-2 | TRBD1 | TRBV5-4 | NA | 13
CATSRVPLDRNTEAFF | TGTGCCACCAGCAGAGTTCCGCTCGACAGGAACACTGAAGCTTTCTTT | TRBJ1-1 | NA | TRBV15 | NA | 16
CASSSGQGSNEQFF | TGTGCCAGCAGCTCTGGACAGGGGTCCAATGAGCAGTTCTTC | TRBJ2-1 | TRBD1 | TRBV13 | NA | 14
CASSRAPGPQFF | TGTGCCAGCAGCCGGGCCCCGGGCCCACAGTTCTTC | TRBJ2-1 | NA | TRBV5-4 | NA | 12
CASSFTGFMNTEAFF | TGTGCCAGCAGCTTTACAGGGTTCATGAACACTGAAGCTTTCTTT | TRBJ1-1 | NA | TRBV7-9 | NA | 15
CASSWGQGNYNEQFF | TGTGCCAGCAGTTGGGGACAGGGGAACTACAATGAGCAGTTCTTC | TRBJ2-1 | TRBD1 | TRBV6-5 | NA | 15
CASSIWGTGGSQPQHF | TGTGCCAGTAGTATTTGGGGGACAGGGGGCAGTCAGCCCCAGCATTTT | TRBJ1-5 | TRBD1 | TRBV19 | NA | 16
CASSQEVRNEQFF | TGTGCCAGCAGCCAAGAGGTGCGGAATGAGCAGTTCTTC | TRBJ2-1 | NA | TRBV4-2 | NA | 13
CASSLGQGAGNTIYF | TGTGCCAGCAGCCTCGGACAGGGGGCTGGAAACACCATATATTTT | TRBJ1-3 | TRBD1 | TRBV11-1 | NA | 15
CASSPWDRGDRDNEQFF | TGTGCCAGCAGTCCATGGGATCGTGGAGATAGGGACAATGAGCAGTTCTTC | TRBJ2-1 | NA | TRBV6-6 | NA | 17
CASSQVTGTDTQYF | TGCGCCAGCAGCCAAGTTACGGGTACAGATACGCAGTATTTT | TRBJ2-3 | NA | TRBV4-1 | NA | 14
CATSDSPGQGVYSGANVLTF | TGTGCCACCAGTGATTCGCCGGGACAGGGGGTCTACTCTGGGGCCAACGTCCTGACTTTC | TRBJ2-6 | TRBD1 | TRBV24-1 | NA | 20
CASSPTGGPYMNTEAFF | TGTGCCAGCAGTCCGACAGGGGGACCCTACATGAACACTGAAGCTTTCTTT | TRBJ1-1 | TRBD1 | TRBV6-6 | NA | 17